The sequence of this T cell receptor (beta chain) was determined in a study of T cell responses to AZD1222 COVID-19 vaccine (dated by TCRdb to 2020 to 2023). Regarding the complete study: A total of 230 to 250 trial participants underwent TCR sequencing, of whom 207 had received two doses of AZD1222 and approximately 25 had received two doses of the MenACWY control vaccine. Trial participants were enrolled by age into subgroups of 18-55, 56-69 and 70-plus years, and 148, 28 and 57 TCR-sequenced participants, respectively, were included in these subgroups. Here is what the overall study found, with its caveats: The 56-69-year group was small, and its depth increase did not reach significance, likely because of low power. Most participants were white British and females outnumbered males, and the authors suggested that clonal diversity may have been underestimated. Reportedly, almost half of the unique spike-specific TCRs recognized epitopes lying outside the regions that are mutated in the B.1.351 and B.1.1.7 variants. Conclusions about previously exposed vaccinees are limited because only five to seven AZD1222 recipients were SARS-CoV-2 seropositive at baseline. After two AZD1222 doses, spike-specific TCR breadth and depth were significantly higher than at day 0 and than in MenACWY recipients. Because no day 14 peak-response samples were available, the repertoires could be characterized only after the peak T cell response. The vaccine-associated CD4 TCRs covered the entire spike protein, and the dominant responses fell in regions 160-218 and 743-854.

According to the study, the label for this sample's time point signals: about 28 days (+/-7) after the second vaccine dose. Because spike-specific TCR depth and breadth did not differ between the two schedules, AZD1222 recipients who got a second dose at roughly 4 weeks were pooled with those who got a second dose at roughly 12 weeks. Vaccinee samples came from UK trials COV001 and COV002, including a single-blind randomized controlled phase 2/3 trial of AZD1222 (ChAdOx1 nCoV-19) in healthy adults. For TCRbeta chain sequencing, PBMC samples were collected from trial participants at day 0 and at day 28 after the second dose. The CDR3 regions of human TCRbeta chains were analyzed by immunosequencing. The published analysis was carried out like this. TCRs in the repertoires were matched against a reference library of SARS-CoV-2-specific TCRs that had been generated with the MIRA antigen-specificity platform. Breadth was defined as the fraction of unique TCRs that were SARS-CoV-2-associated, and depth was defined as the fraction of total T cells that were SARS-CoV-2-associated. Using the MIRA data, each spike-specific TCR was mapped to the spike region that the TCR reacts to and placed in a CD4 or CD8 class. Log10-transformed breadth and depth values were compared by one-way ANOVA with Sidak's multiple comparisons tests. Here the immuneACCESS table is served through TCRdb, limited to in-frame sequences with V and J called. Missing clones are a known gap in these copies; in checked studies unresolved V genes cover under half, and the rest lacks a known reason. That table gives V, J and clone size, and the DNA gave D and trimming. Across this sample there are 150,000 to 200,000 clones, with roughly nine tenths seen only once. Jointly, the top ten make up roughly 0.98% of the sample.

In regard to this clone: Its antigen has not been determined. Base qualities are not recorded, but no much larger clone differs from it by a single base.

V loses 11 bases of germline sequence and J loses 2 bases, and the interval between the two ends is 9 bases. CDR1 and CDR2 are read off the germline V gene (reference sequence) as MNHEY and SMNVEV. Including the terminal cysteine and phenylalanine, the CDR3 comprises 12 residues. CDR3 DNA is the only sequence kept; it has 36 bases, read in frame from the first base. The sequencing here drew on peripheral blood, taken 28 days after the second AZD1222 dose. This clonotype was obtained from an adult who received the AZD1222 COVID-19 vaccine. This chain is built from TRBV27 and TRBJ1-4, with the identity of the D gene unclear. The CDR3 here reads CACKETNEKLFF. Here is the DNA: TGTGCCTGCAAGGAGACTAATGAAAAACTGTTTTTT.